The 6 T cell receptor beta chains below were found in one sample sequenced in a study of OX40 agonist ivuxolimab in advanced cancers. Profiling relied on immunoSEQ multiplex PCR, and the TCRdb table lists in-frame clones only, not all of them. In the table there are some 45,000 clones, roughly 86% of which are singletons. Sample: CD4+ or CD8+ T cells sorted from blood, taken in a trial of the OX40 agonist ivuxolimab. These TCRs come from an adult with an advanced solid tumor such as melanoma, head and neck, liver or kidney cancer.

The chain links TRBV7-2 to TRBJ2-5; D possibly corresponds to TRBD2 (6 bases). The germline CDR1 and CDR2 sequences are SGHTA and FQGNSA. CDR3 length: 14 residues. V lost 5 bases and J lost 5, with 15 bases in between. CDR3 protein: CASSPGGSRETQYF. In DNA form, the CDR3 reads TGTGCCAGCAGCCCTGGGGGGAGTAGGGAGACCCAGTACTTC. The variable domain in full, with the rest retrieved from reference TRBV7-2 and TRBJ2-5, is GAGVSQSPSNKVTEKGKDVELRCDPISGHTALYWYRQSLGQGLEFLIYFQGNSAPDKSGLPSDRFSAERTGGSVSTLTIQRTQQEDSAVYLCASSPGGSRETQYFGPGTRLLVL.

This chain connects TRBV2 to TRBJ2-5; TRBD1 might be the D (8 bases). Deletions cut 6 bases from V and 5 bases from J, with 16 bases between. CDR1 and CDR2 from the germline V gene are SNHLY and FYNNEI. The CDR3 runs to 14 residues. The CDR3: CASSIDRGGETQYF. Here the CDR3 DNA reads TGTGCCAGCAGCATCGACAGGGGAGGGGAGACCCAGTACTTC.

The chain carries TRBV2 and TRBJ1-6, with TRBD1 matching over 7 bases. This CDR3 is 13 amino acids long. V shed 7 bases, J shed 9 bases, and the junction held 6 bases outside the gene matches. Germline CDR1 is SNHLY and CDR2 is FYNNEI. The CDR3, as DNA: TGTGCCAGCACTAAAGGGGGCGGTTCACCCCTCCACTTT. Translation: CASTKGGGSPLHF.

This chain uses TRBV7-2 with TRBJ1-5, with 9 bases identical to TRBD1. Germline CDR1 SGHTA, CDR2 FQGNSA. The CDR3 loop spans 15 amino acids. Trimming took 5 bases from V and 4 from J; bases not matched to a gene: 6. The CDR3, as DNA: TGTGCCAGCAGCCCCCTCGGGACAGGGAATCAGCCCCAGCATTTT. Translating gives CASSPLGTGNQPQHF.

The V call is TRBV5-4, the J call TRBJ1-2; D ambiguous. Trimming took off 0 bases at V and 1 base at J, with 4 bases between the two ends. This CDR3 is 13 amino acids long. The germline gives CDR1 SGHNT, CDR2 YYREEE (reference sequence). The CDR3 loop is CASSLDYNYGYTF. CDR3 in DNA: TGTGCCAGCAGCTTGGATTATAACTATGGCTACACCTTC. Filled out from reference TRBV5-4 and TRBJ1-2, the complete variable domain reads ETGVTQSPTHLIKTRGQQVTLRCSSQSGHNTVSWYQQALGQGPQFIFQYYREEENGRGNFPPRFSGLQFPNYSSELNVNALELDDSALYLCASSLDYNYGYTFGSGTRLTVV.

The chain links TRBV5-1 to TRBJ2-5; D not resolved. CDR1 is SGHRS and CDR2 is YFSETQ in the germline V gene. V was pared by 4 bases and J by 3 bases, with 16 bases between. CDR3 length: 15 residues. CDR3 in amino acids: CASSLDGRSEETQYF. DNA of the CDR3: TGCGCCAGCAGCCTTGACGGTCGGTCTGAAGAGACCCAGTACTTC. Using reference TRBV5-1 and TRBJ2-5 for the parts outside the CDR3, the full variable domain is KAGVTQTPRYLIKTRGQQVTLSCSPISGHRSVSWYQQTPGQGLQFLFEYFSETQRNKGNFPGRFSGRQFSNSRSEMNVSTLELGDSALYLCASSLDGRSEETQYFGPGTRLLVL.